The present T cell receptor (beta chain) was sequenced within a study of shared clonotypes between healthy human individuals. Background on the study: Each donor contributed plates that comprised three CD4 naive, three CD4 memory, two CD8 naive and one CD8 memory.

The method was immunoSEQ multiplex PCR; TCRdb's version includes in-frame clones alone and lacks a portion of them. This table has around 1,900,000 clones, around 93% appearing once. CD45RO-negative CD8 cells positively selected for CCR7 made up the naive population, which excluded terminally differentiated effector memory CD45RA+ cells. Adults of Caucasian background living in Nashville, Tennessee made up all donors. Findings and caveats of the study: Of the naive CD4 clonotypes, roughly 5% were shared across a handful of donors. It was the non-shared clonotypes that had lower generation probabilities than clonotypes shared by all four donors.

As concerns this clone: Antigen unknown.

Germline V gene data show CDR1 as SQVTM and CDR2 as ANQGSEA. V lost 6 bases, J lost 4 bases, and 9 bases stayed unmatched. The length of the CDR3 is 14 residues. V gene TRBV29-1 combines with J gene TRBJ1-1; 9 bases line up with TRBD1. Sequences were obtained from naive CD8+ T cells from PBMCs. The receptor was isolated from a man aged 18 to 30 in good health. Some clones in this sample may be carry-over from other donors' samples. CDR3 in DNA: TGCAGCGTCGAGGACAGGGGCAGGGGCACTGAAGCTTTCTTT. Amino acids: CSVEDRGRGTEAFF.